Listed here is a single T cell receptor (beta chain). The record originates from a study of PD-L1 blockade in urothelial cancer. At the level of the study: It was in about 2014 that patients started atezolizumab at 1,200 mg intravenously every 3 weeks. Timepoints chosen for blood analysis were 3 weeks (second dose) and 6 weeks after treatment start.

Germline V gene lookup returns CDR1 WSHSY and CDR2 SAAADI. The CDR3 loop spans 14 amino acids. The germline V and J ends were trimmed by 7 bases and 2 bases, with 13 bases remaining between them. The protocol was immunoSEQ multiplex PCR, while the TCRdb copy is restricted to in-frame clones and leaves out a portion. The data hold 70,000 or so clones, with around four fifths observed a single time. This sequence joins TRBV10-2 and TRBJ2-3; D is unclear. Sequencing used PBMCs, obtained around atezolizumab (anti-PD-L1) treatment. This sequence was found in an older man with urothelial cancer. CDR3 coding DNA: TGCGCCAGCACCCGAAGGCAGGTCACAGATACGCAGTATTTT. It translates to CASTRRQVTDTQYF.